These 26 T cell receptor beta chains originate from one sample sequenced in a study of blood T cell repertoires in COVID-19. TCRdb's table, derived via immunoSEQ multiplex PCR, lists solely in-frame clones and lacks some. The table includes around 100,000 clones, around four fifths detected once. The sample consisted of peripheral blood. The receptor set was obtained from a man aged 70-80 years with active or convalescent COVID-19.

The chain joins TRBV3-1 (or the pseudogene TRBV3-2) to TRBJ2-3, with TRBD2 identical over 10 bases. V lost 5 bases, J lost 2 bases, and 22 bases stayed unmatched. This CDR3 region has 21 residues. Germline V gene sequence: CDR1 LGHDT, CDR2 YNNKEL (reference sequence). The CDR3 here is CASSSAPSATASGGTTDTQYF. The DNA for the CDR3 is TGTGCCAGCAGCTCGGCACCTTCAGCCACCGCTAGCGGGGGAACCACAGATACGCAGTATTTT.

CDR3 amino acids: CASSQGGGGRETQYF. The CDR3 region has the DNA TGTGCCAGCAGTCAGGGTGGGGGGGGCCGAGAGACCCAGTACTTC. The J gene is TRBJ2-5, the V gene TRBV7-6; possible D gene TRBD2, 7 bases. Germline V gene sequence: CDR1 SGHVS, CDR2 FNYEAQ. V was shortened by 6 bases and J by 4 bases, with 18 bases between the two germline ends. The CDR3 sequence is 15 residues long.

The rearrangement uses TRBV6-6 and TRBJ2-7; possible D gene TRBD1, 5 bases. The germline V gene has CDR1 MNHNY and CDR2 SVGAGI (reference sequence). Trimming removed 2 bases from V and 0 bases from J, with 5 bases in between. The CDR3 contains 13 residues. CDR3 DNA: TGTGCCAGCAGTTACAGGGGCTCCTACGAGCAGTACTTC. Its protein is CASSYRGSYEQYF.

This CDR3 is CASSAGGRDTEAFF. The CDR3 nucleotides read TGTGCCAGCAGTGCAGGGGGCAGAGACACTGAAGCTTTCTTT. The chain couples TRBV2 to TRBJ1-1; 8 bases align to TRBD1. CDR3 length equals 14 residues. Germline CDR1 is SNHLY and CDR2 is FYNNEI. Trimming cost V 4 bases and J 3 bases; bases outside gene matches: 4.

The chain links TRBV7-8 to TRBJ1-4; 7 bases are a match to TRBD1. After removal of 3 bases from V and 5 bases from J, the junction contained 9 bases not matched to a gene. The CDR3 loop spans 16 amino acids. Germline V CDR1 and CDR2: SGHVS, FQNEAQ. CDR3 nucleotide sequence: TGTGCCAGCAGCTTTTCTTCCGGGACAGAAAATGAAAAACTGTTTTTT. Translating it yields CASSFSSGTENEKLFF.

The V call is TRBV7-7, the J call TRBJ2-5, with 9 bases lining up with TRBD2. The CDR3 length is 16 residues. Germline V CDR1 and CDR2: SSHAT, FNYEAQ (reference sequence). Trimming at V came to 5 bases and at J to 0 bases, leaving 7 bases not matched to a gene. CDR3 nucleotide sequence: TGTGCCAGCAGCACTTTAGCGGGGGAGTACCAAGAGACCCAGTACTTC. Its translation is CASSTLAGEYQETQYF.

This sequence joins TRBV7-2 and TRBJ1-4; 8 bases are a match to TRBD1. The CDR3 length is 15 residues. The ends lost 1 base at V and 6 bases at J; junction bases unmatched: 4. CDR1 SGHTA and CDR2 FQGNSA come from the germline V gene. CDR3 region: CASSLGDRWDEKLFF. The DNA for the CDR3 is TGTGCCAGCAGCTTAGGGGACAGGTGGGATGAAAAACTGTTTTTT.

The CDR3 sequence: CASSLELAAPYEQYF. CDR3 coding DNA: TGTGCCAGCAGCTTGGAGCTAGCGGCCCCCTACGAGCAGTACTTC. V usage is TRBV5-6 and J usage is TRBJ2-7; 7 bases fit TRBD2. This CDR3 has 15 amino acids. Germline trimming cut 0 bases from V and 2 bases from J; bases unmatched to any gene: 5. Germline values: CDR1 SGHDT, CDR2 YYEEEE. Full variable domain (outside the CDR3, taken from reference TRBV5-6 and TRBJ2-7): DAGVTQSPTHLIKTRGQQVTLRCSPKSGHDTVSWYQQALGQGPQFIFQYYEEEERQRGNFPDRFSGHQFPNYSSELNVNALLLGDSALYLCASSLELAAPYEQYFGPGTRLTVT.

The genes are TRBV7-9 and TRBJ1-2; D gene ambiguous. V lost 5 bases, J lost 3 bases, and 16 bases lay in between. The CDR3 loop spans 15 amino acids. In germline, CDR1 is SEHNR, CDR2 FQNEAQ (reference sequence). In nucleotides, the CDR3 is TGTGCCAGCAGCCCTCCGGGTGAGTGGGACTATGGCTACACCTTC. Its protein product is CASSPPGEWDYGYTF.

This clone was recorded once. The chain is built from TRBV5-4 and TRBJ2-6; 7 nucleotides match TRBD2. Per germline, CDR1 SGHNT and CDR2 YYREEE (reference sequence). The CDR3 is made up of 16 amino acids. The junction had 6 bases not matched to a gene; V was cut back by 6 bases and J by 0 bases. The CDR3, as DNA: TGTGCCAGCAAGCGGGACTTCCGCTCTGGGGCCAACGTCCTGACTTTC. Its translation is CASKRDFRSGANVLTF.

This clone was counted between two and nine times. This chain connects TRBV3-1 (or the pseudogene TRBV3-2) to TRBJ2-5, with D perhaps TRBD2 (5 bases). The CDR3 consists of 14 residues. Germline CDR1 and CDR2: LGHDT and YNNKEL (reference sequence). V was clipped by 1 base and J by 3 bases, with 9 bases between them. This CDR3 reads CASSQGGLEETQYF. The CDR3, as DNA: TGTGCCAGCAGCCAAGGAGGGCTGGAAGAGACCCAGTACTTC.

The V and J genes are TRBV24-1 and TRBJ1-2; 9 bases map to TRBD1. CDR3 length equals 13 residues. V was pared by 2 bases and J by 8 bases, with 2 bases of the junction left unmatched. Germline CDR1 and CDR2: KGHDR and SFDVKD. CDR3 loop: CATSDSDRGGYTF. The CDR3, as DNA: TGTGCCACCAGTGATTCGGACAGGGGAGGCTACACCTTC.

The sample holds one count of this clone. The J gene is TRBJ2-7, the V gene TRBV18, with D hard to call. This CDR3 is built from 12 residues. Germline V CDR1 and CDR2: KGHSH, LQKENI. V lost 4 bases and J 0 bases, leaving 4 bases between the germline ends. The CDR3 nucleotides read TGTGCCAGCTCACTTCTCTCCTACGAGCAGTACTTC. Residues: CASSLLSYEQYF.

V and J are TRBV7-2 and TRBJ2-1; 9 bases agree with TRBD2. CDR3 length equals 16 residues. Per germline, CDR1 SGHTA and CDR2 FQGNSA. V lost 2 bases and J lost 4; bases outside the gene matches: 6. CDR3 DNA sequence: TGTGCCAGCAGCTTATTAGGACTAGCGACTTACAATGAGCAGTTCTTC. Translated, it gives CASSLLGLATYNEQFF.

This chain connects TRBV14 to TRBJ1-1; D is undetermined. This CDR3 is built from 15 residues. V gave up 2 bases and J gave up 0 bases, with 10 bases separating them. Looked up from germline, CDR1 is SGHDN and CDR2 is FVKESK. The CDR3 DNA reads TGTGCCAGCAGCCAATCTAGTTCAGTGAACACTGAAGCTTTCTTT. Translating gives CASSQSSSVNTEAFF.

The rearrangement uses TRBV11-2 and TRBJ2-1; D not resolved. Germline V lookup: CDR1 SGHAT, CDR2 FQNNGV. This CDR3 is built from 14 residues. V lost 5 bases and J 6 bases, leaving 14 bases between the germline ends. The CDR3 loop reads CASSPPWSSNEQFF. The CDR3 bases are TGTGCCAGCAGCCCCCCCTGGAGTTCCAATGAGCAGTTCTTC. The whole variable domain, filled in from reference TRBV11-2 and TRBJ2-1, reads EAGVAQSPRYKIIEKRQSVAFWCNPISGHATLYWYQQILGQGPKLLIQFQNNGVVDDSQLPKDRFSAERLKGVDSTLKIQPAKLEDSAVYLCASSPPWSSNEQFFGPGTRLTVL.

The chain joins TRBV24-1 to TRBJ1-1, with a possible D match to TRBD1 (6 bases). From germline, CDR1 is KGHDR and CDR2 SFDVKD. Deletions cut 6 bases from V and 10 bases from J, with 17 bases between. The CDR3 has 13 amino acids. CDR3 protein: CATSPKGGLRAFF. In DNA form, the CDR3 reads TGTGCCACCAGTCCCAAGGGGGGGCTGCGAGCTTTCTTT.

This chain joins TRBV6-5 and TRBJ2-2; 11 bases map to TRBD2. This CDR3 has 13 residues. J gave up 6 bases and V 8 bases, and 2 bases lay outside the gene matches. Germline values: CDR1 MNHEY, CDR2 SVGAGI. CDR3 residues: CASRTSGPGELFF. In DNA form, the CDR3 reads TGTGCCAGCCGGACTAGCGGGCCCGGGGAGCTGTTTTTT.

The V call is TRBV3-1 (or the pseudogene TRBV3-2), the J call TRBJ2-7; unclear D gene. Germline V gene data show CDR1 as LGHDT and CDR2 as YNNKEL (reference sequence). V was pared by 3 bases and J by 2 bases, with 8 bases between. The CDR3 spans 13 residues. The CDR3 sequence: CASSQRSTYEQYF. CDR3 in DNA: TGTGCCAGCAGCCAGCGGTCTACCTACGAGCAGTACTTC.

This chain uses TRBV10-3 with TRBJ1-2; 7 nucleotides line up with TRBD1. Germline assignment: CDR1 ENHRY and CDR2 SYGVKD. Trimming removed 4 bases from V and 0 bases from J; junction bases left unmatched: 2. This CDR3 contains 14 residues. CDR3 region: CAISATGTNYGYTF. The CDR3, as DNA: TGTGCCATCAGTGCGACAGGGACTAACTATGGCTACACCTTC.

The V and J genes are TRBV7-2 and TRBJ2-2; 7 positions agree with TRBD1. V gave up 5 bases and J gave up 5 bases; unmatched junction bases: 11. Germline V gene lookup returns CDR1 SGHTA and CDR2 FQGNSA. This CDR3 has 16 residues. CDR3: CASSVFGQGVTGELFF. The DNA for the CDR3 is TGTGCCAGCAGCGTATTCGGGCAGGGGGTTACCGGGGAGCTGTTTTTT.

The chain carries TRBV29-1 and TRBJ2-2, with 9 bases matching TRBD2. This CDR3 has 14 amino acids. Germline V CDR1 and CDR2: SQVTM, ANQGSEA. Trimming removed 7 bases from V and 0 bases from J; junction bases left unmatched: 3. CDR3 sequence (DNA): TGCAGCGCCGGACTAGCGTCGAACACCGGGGAGCTGTTTTTT. Translation gives CSAGLASNTGELFF.

V usage is TRBV10-3 and J usage is TRBJ1-5; 7 bases fit TRBD1. Germline V gene data show CDR1 as ENHRY and CDR2 as SYGVKD. V was pared by 4 bases and J by 6 bases, with 3 bases of the junction left unmatched. This CDR3 is 13 amino acids long. CDR3 sequence (DNA): TGTGCCATCAGTGCGACAGGGTCTCAGCCCCAGCATTTT. Amino acid sequence: CAISATGSQPQHF.

V gene TRBV7-2 combines with J gene TRBJ2-7, with 9 bases that match TRBD2. Trimming at V came to 3 bases and at J to 4 bases, leaving 4 bases not matched to a gene. Germline V CDR1 and CDR2: SGHTA, FQGNSA. The CDR3 extends over 14 amino acids. The CDR3 nucleotides read TGTGCCAGCAGCTTGGCTAGCGGGGTTTACGAGCAGTACTTC. It is translated as CASSLASGVYEQYF. Full variable domain (outside the CDR3, taken from reference TRBV7-2 and TRBJ2-7): GAGVSQSPSNKVTEKGKDVELRCDPISGHTALYWYRQSLGQGLEFLIYFQGNSAPDKSGLPSDRFSAERTGGSVSTLTIQRTQQEDSAVYLCASSLASGVYEQYFGPGTRLTVT.

The rearrangement links TRBV6-1 to TRBJ1-2; D might be TRBD1 (5 bases). Germline CDR1 and CDR2: MNHNS and SASEGT. This CDR3 is built from 14 residues. The V end lost 2 bases, the J end lost 6 bases, and 13 bases lay between the germline ends. This CDR3 is CASSERRGGDGYTF. The CDR3 bases are TGTGCCAGCAGTGAAAGGAGGGGAGGGGATGGCTACACCTTC.

J is TRBJ2-3 and V is TRBV6-6, with D perhaps matching TRBD1 (5 bases). This CDR3 contains 13 residues. Germline lookup yields CDR1 MNHNY and CDR2 SVGAGI (reference sequence). Trimming took 2 bases from V and 6 from J, leaving 9 bases between them. CDR3 sequence (DNA): TGTGCCAGCAGTTACAGGGGCTCGGATACGCAGTATTTT. The encoded protein is CASSYRGSDTQYF.